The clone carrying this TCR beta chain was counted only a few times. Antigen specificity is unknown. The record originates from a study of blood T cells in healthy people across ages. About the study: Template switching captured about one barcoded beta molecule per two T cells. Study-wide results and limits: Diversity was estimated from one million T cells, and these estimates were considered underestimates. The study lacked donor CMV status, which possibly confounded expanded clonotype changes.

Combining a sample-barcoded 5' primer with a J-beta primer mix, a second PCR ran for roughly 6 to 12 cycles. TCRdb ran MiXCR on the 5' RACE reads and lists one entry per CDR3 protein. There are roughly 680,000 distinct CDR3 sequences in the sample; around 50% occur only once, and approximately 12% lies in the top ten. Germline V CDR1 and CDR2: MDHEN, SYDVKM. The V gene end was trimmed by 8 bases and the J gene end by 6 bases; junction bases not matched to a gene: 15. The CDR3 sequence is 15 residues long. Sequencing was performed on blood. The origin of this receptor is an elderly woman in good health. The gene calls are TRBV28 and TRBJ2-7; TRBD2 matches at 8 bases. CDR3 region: CASSAPNRAGGEQYF. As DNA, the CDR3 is TGTGCCAGCTCTGCCCCCAATCGGGCGGGAGGCGAGCAGTACTTC.